This TCR beta chain was sequenced during a study of OX40 agonist ivuxolimab in advanced cancers. Here immunoSEQ multiplex PCR was the method, and the copy in TCRdb shows in-frame clones only, minus some. Among about 80,000 clones listed, 85% to 95% were seen once. Per germline, CDR1 SGHTA and CDR2 FQGTGA. Between the trimmed V and J ends, which lost 3 bases and 5 bases, there was a span of 15 bases. The CDR3 extends over 15 amino acids. The TCR originated in an adult with an advanced solid tumor such as melanoma, head and neck, liver or kidney cancer. The sample consisted of CD4+ or CD8+ T cells sorted from blood, taken in a trial of the OX40 agonist ivuxolimab. The rearrangement uses TRBV7-3 and TRBJ2-3; D possibly corresponds to TRBD2 (6 bases). CDR3 residues: CASSFRTMGRDTQYF. Here the CDR3 DNA reads TGTGCCAGCAGCTTTCGGACTATGGGGAGAGATACGCAGTATTTT.